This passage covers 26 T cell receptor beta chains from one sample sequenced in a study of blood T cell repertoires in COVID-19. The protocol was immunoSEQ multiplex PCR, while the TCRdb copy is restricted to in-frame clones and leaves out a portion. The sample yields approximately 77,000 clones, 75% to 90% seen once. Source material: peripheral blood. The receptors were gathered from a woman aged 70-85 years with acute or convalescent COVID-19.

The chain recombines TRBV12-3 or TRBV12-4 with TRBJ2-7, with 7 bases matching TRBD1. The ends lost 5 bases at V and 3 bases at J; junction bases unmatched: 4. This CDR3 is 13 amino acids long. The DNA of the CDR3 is TGTGCCAGCAGTAATGGACAGGTCTACGAGCAGTACTTC. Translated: CASSNGQVYEQYF.

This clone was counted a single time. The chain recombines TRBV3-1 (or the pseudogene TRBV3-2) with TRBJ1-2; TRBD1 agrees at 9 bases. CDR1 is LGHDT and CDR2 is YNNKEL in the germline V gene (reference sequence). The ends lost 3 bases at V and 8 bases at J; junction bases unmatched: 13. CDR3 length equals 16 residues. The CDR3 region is CASSQGQGTPGVGYTF. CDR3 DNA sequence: TGTGCCAGCAGCCAGGGACAGGGCACTCCTGGTGTGGGCTACACCTTC.

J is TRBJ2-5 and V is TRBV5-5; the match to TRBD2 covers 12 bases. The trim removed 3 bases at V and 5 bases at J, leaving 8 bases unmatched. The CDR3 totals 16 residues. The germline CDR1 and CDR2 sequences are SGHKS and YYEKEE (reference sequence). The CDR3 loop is CASSSTSGGPGETQYF. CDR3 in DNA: TGTGCCAGCAGCTCCACTAGCGGGGGGCCGGGGGAGACCCAGTACTTC.

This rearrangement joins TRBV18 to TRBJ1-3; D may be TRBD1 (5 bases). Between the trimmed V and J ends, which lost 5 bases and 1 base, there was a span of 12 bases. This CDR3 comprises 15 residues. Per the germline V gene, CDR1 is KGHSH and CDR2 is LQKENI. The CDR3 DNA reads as TGTGCCAGCTCAACATCAGGGTTATCTGGAAACACCATATATTTT. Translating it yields CASSTSGLSGNTIYF.

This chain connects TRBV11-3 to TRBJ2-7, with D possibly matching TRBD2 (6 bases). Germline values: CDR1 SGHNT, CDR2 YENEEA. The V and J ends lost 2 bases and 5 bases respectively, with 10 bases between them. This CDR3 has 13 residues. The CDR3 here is CASSLIGGHEQYF. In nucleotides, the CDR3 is TGTGCCAGCAGCTTAATAGGAGGGCACGAGCAGTACTTC.

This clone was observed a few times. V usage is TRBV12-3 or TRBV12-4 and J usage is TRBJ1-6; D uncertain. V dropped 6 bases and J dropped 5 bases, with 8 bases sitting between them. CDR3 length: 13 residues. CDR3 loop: CASRDWDNSPLHF. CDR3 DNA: TGTGCCAGCAGGGACTGGGATAATTCACCCCTCCACTTT.

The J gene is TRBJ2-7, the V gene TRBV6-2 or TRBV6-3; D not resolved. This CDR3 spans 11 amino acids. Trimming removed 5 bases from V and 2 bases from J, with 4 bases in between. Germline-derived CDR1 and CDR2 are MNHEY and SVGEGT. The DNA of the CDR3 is TGTGCCAGCAGTCGTCCCTACGAGCAGTACTTC. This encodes CASSRPYEQYF.

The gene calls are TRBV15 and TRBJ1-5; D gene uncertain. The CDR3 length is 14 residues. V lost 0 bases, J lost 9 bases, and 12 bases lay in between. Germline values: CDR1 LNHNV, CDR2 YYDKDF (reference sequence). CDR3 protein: CATSRDPGRVPQHF. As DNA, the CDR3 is TGTGCCACCAGCAGAGACCCAGGCCGTGTGCCCCAGCATTTT.

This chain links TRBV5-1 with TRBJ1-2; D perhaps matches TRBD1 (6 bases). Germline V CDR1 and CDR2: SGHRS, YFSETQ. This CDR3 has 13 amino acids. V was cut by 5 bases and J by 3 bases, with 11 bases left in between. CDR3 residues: CASRVTGYYGYTF. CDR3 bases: TGCGCCAGCAGGGTTACAGGGTACTATGGCTACACCTTC.

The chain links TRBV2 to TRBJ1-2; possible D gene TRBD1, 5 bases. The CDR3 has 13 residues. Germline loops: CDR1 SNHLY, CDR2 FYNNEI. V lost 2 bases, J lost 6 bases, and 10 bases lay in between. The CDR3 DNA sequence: TGTGCCAGCAGTGAACGGGGAGGGGATGGCTACACCTTC. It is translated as CASSERGGDGYTF.

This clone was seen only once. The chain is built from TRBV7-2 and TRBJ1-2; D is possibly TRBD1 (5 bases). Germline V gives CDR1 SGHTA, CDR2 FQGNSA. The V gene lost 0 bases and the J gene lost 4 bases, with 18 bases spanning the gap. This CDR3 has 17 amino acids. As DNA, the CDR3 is TGTGCCAGCAGCTTAGCGCATTTAATCCAGGGCGGCTATGGCTACACCTTC. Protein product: CASSLAHLIQGGYGYTF.

DNA for the CDR3: TGTGCCAGCAGCCAATCGAATCTAGCGGGGGGCTACACCTTC. Protein: CASSQSNLAGGYTF. The V gene is TRBV16, the J gene TRBJ1-2; D call uncertain. The CDR3 spans 14 residues. In germline, CDR1 is KGHSY, CDR2 FQNENV. Trimming removed 0 bases at V and 8 bases at J, with 13 bases between.

The CDR3 region is CASSQVQRSTGELFF. In DNA form, the CDR3 reads TGCGCCAGCAGCCAAGTACAGCGGAGCACCGGGGAGCTGTTTTTT. The chain combines TRBV4-1 with TRBJ2-2; D is perhaps TRBD2 (5 bases). Germline V gene sequence: CDR1 MGHRA, CDR2 YSYEKL. The CDR3 is 15 amino acids. V lost 1 base to trimming and J lost 4 bases, with 10 bases between them.

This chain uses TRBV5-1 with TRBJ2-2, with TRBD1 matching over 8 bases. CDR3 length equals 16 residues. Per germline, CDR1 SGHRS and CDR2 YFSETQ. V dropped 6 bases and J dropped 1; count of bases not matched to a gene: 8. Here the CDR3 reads CASTKAGTGNTGELFF. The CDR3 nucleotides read TGCGCCAGCACTAAGGCCGGGACAGGGAACACCGGGGAGCTGTTTTTT.

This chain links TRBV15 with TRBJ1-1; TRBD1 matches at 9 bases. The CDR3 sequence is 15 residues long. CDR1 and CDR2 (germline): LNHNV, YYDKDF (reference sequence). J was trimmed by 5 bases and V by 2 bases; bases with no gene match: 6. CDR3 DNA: TGTGCCACCAGCAGACTGGACAGGGGCGGAACTGAAGCTTTCTTT. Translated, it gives CATSRLDRGGTEAFF. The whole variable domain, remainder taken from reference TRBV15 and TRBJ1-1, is DAMVIQNPRYQVTQFGKPVTLSCSQTLNHNVMYWYQQKSSQAPKLLFHYYDKDFNNEADTPDNFQSRRPNTSFCFLDIRSPGLGDTAMYLCATSRLDRGGTEAFFGQGTRLTVV.

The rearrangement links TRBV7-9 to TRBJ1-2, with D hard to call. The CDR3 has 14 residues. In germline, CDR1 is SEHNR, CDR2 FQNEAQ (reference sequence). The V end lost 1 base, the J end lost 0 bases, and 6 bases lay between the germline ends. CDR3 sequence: CASSLVTSNYGYTF. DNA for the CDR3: TGTGCCAGCAGCTTAGTTACATCTAACTATGGCTACACCTTC.

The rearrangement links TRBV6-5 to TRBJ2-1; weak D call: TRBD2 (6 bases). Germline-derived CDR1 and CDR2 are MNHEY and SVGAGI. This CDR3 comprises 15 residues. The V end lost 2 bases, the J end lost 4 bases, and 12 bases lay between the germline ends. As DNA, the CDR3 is TGTGCCAGCAGTTACGAGGGACTCCGATACAATGAGCAGTTCTTC. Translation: CASSYEGLRYNEQFF.

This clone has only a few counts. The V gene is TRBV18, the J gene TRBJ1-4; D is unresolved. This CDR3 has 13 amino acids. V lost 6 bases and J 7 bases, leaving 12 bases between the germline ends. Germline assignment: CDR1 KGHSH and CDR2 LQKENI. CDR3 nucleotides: TGTGCCAGCTCCCGAGAACGAGGTGAAAAACTGTTTTTT. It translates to CASSRERGEKLFF.

The CDR3 sequence is CASSLTGSTEAFF. The CDR3 DNA reads as TGTGCCAGCAGTTTAACAGGGAGCACTGAAGCTTTCTTT. This chain uses TRBV27 with TRBJ1-1, with D maybe TRBD1 (6 bases). This CDR3 contains 13 residues. The V and J ends lost 2 bases and 4 bases respectively, with 8 bases between them. Germline CDR1 MNHEY, CDR2 SMNVEV (reference sequence).

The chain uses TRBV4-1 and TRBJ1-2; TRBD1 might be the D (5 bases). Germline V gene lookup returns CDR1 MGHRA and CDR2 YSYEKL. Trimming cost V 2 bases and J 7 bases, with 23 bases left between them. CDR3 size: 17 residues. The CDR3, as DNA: TGCGCCAGCAGCCAAAGACCGATGGGGCCGGAATATGTTGGCTACACCTTC. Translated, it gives CASSQRPMGPEYVGYTF.

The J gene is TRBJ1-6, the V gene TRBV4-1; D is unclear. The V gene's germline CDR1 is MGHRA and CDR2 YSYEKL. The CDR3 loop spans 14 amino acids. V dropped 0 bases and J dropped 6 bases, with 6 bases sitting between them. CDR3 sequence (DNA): TGCGCCAGCAGCCAAGACAGGCTTAATTCACCCCTCCACTTT. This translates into CASSQDRLNSPLHF.

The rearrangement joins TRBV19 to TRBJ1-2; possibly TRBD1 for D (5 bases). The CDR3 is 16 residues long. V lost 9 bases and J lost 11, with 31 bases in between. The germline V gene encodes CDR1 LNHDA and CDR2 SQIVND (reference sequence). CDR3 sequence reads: CASLSRAGGTYLRYTF. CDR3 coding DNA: TGTGCCAGCTTAAGCCGAGCGGGGGGGACCTACCTACGGTACACCTTC.

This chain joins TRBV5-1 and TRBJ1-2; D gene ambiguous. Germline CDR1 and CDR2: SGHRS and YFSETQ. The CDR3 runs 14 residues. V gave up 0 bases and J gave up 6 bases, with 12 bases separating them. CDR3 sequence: CASSLALEGNGYTF. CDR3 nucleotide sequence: TGCGCCAGCAGCTTGGCACTGGAGGGCAATGGCTACACCTTC.

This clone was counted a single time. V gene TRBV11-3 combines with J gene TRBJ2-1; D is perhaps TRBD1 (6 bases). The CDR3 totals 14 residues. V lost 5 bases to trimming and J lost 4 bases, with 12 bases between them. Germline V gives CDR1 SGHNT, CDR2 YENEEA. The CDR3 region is CASSHEDRYNEQFF. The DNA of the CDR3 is TGTGCCAGCAGCCACGAGGACAGATACAATGAGCAGTTCTTC. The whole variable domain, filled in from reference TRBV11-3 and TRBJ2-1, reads EAGVVQSPRYKIIEKKQPVAFWCNPISGHNTLYWYLQNLGQGPELLIRYENEEAVDDSQLPKDRFSAERLKGVDSTLKIQPAELGDSAVYLCASSHEDRYNEQFFGPGTRLTVL.

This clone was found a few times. Here the CDR3 DNA reads TGTGCCAGCAGCCAATCGGGAGTCGGCACTGAAGCTTTCTTT. It translates to CASSQSGVGTEAFF. The chain combines TRBV3-1 (or the pseudogene TRBV3-2) with TRBJ1-1; no clear D gene. The V gene lost 2 bases and the J gene lost 4 bases, with 11 bases spanning the gap. Germline loops: CDR1 LGHDT, CDR2 YNNKEL (reference sequence). The CDR3 covers 14 residues.

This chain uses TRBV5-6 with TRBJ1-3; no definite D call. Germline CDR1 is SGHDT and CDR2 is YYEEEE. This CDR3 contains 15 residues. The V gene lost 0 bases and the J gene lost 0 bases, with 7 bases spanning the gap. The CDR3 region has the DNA TGTGCCAGCAGCTTGGGACTGACCTCTGGAAACACCATATATTTT. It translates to CASSLGLTSGNTIYF.